The 27 T cell receptor beta chains in this list originate from one sample, sequenced in a study of shared clonotypes between healthy human individuals. Using immunoSEQ multiplex PCR, the repertoire was profiled, and TCRdb retains in-frame clones only, with some absent. The sample contains over 2 million clones, 85% to 95% of which appear only once. Material: naive CD4+ T cells from PBMCs. Subset defined: CD45RA+ positively selected. These receptors were obtained from a man younger than 35 in good health. Some clones in this sample may be carry-over from other donors' samples.

CDR3 coding DNA: TGTGCCAGCAGTTTAGAGGAGGCCCACTATGGCTACACCTTC. Translation: CASSLEEAHYGYTF. The chain carries TRBV28 and TRBJ1-2; no firm D call. This CDR3 spans 14 amino acids. V lost 2 bases to trimming and J lost 3 bases, with 10 bases between them. Germline CDR1 and CDR2: MDHEN and SYDVKM.

The chain has TRBV14 and TRBJ2-3, with TRBD2 as a possible D gene (5 bases). Trimming left V 1 base short and J 4 bases short, with 9 bases between. Germline loops: CDR1 SGHDN, CDR2 FVKESK. The CDR3 runs to 14 residues. CDR3 amino acids: CASSQVVRADTQYF. The CDR3 DNA is TGTGCCAGCAGCCAAGTGGTGAGGGCAGATACGCAGTATTTT.

The chain links TRBV7-9 to TRBJ2-4; 10 bases align to TRBD1. The CDR3 is made up of 17 amino acids. V lost 4 bases and J lost 3; bases outside the gene matches: 9. The germline V gene has CDR1 SEHNR and CDR2 FQNEAQ (reference sequence). The CDR3, as DNA: TGTGCCAGCAGCTCGTGGACCGGGACAGGGGACAAAAACATTCAGTACTTC. It specifies CASSSWTGTGDKNIQYF.

This chain connects TRBV4-2 to TRBJ2-1, with D perhaps TRBD2 (5 bases). CDR3 size: 14 residues. Deletions cut 4 bases from V and 5 bases from J, with 12 bases between. Germline-derived CDR1 and CDR2 are LGHNA and YNFKEQ. Written as DNA, the CDR3 is TGTGCCAGCAGCCTCAAAACTAGAAACAATGAGCAGTTCTTC. It encodes CASSLKTRNNEQFF.

The rearrangement joins TRBV5-1 to TRBJ2-5; D is possibly TRBD1 (6 bases). Germline V gene data show CDR1 as SGHRS and CDR2 as YFSETQ. Trimming left V 2 bases short and J 2 bases short, with 13 bases between. The CDR3 covers 15 residues. The CDR3 DNA reads as TGCGCCAGCAGCTTACCAACACAGGGACAAGAGACCCAGTACTTC. It encodes CASSLPTQGQETQYF.

The CDR3 DNA reads as TGTGCCACCAGCAGAGTCTCGAGCCAGCCCCAGCATTTT. This sequence encodes CATSRVSSQPQHF. The chain recombines TRBV15 with TRBJ1-5; D ambiguous. The CDR3 runs to 13 residues. Germline loops: CDR1 LNHNV, CDR2 YYDKDF (reference sequence). V lost 1 base and J lost 7, with 8 bases in between.

The rearrangement joins TRBV10-3 to TRBJ2-5; possibly TRBD2 for D (6 bases). Trimming took 4 bases from V and 0 from J, leaving 15 bases between them. Germline V gene lookup returns CDR1 ENHRY and CDR2 SYGVKD. The CDR3 loop spans 16 amino acids. The CDR3 region is CAISARVRENQETQYF. The CDR3 DNA sequence: TGTGCCATCAGTGCGCGGGTCCGGGAGAACCAAGAGACCCAGTACTTC.

The CDR3 region is CSVEAAGRGTQYF. The CDR3 DNA follows: TGCAGCGTTGAAGCAGCGGGTCGGGGGACCCAGTACTTC. The rearrangement uses TRBV29-1 and TRBJ2-5; D is possibly TRBD2 (6 bases). Germline values: CDR1 SQVTM, CDR2 ANQGSEA. This CDR3 is 13 amino acids long. Trimming stripped 1 base from V and 7 bases from J, with 13 bases between.

This chain joins TRBV30 and TRBJ1-1, with D possibly matching TRBD1 (6 bases). Trimming pared 2 bases from V and 8 bases from J, leaving 18 bases between. Germline V gene data show CDR1 as GTSNPN and CDR2 as SVGIG (reference sequence). This CDR3 is 14 amino acids long. The CDR3: CAWSQRNRAYEAFF. CDR3 DNA: TGTGCCTGGAGTCAACGTAACAGGGCCTACGAAGCTTTCTTT.

The chain has TRBV5-1 and TRBJ2-5, with unresolved D. The CDR3 loop spans 15 amino acids. Germline CDR1 SGHRS, CDR2 YFSETQ. V gave up 0 bases and J gave up 2 bases, with 11 bases separating them. CDR3 in amino acids: CASSLAMTLQETQYF. The CDR3 coding sequence is TGCGCCAGCAGCTTGGCCATGACTCTGCAAGAGACCCAGTACTTC.

The chain links TRBV5-6 to TRBJ1-1; D call uncertain. Germline CDR1 SGHDT, CDR2 YYEEEE. This CDR3 is 17 amino acids long. The V end was cut by 0 bases, the J end by 8 bases, with 23 bases between. The CDR3 sequence is CASSLAGVRTATMEAFF. In DNA, the CDR3 is TGTGCCAGCAGCTTGGCCGGGGTCCGTACTGCGACTATGGAAGCTTTCTTT.

The genes are TRBV6-5 and TRBJ1-1; no clear D gene. CDR1 MNHEY and CDR2 SVGAGI come from the germline V gene. V lost 5 bases and J lost 2, with 6 bases in between. CDR3 length equals 12 residues. The CDR3 here is CASSADNTEAFF. The DNA of the CDR3 is TGTGCCAGCAGTGCTGATAACACTGAAGCTTTCTTT.

The chain has TRBV7-2 and TRBJ1-4; no reliable D call. CDR1 and CDR2 (germline): SGHTA, FQGNSA. V gave up 2 bases and J gave up 0 bases, with 10 bases separating them. The CDR3 is 16 amino acids. This chain's CDR3 is CASSLSRGATNEKLFF. The DNA of the CDR3 is TGTGCCAGCAGCTTATCCCGGGGTGCAACTAATGAAAAACTGTTTTTT. Drawing the rest from reference TRBV7-2 and TRBJ1-4, the complete variable domain is GAGVSQSPSNKVTEKGKDVELRCDPISGHTALYWYRQSLGQGLEFLIYFQGNSAPDKSGLPSDRFSAERTGGSVSTLTIQRTQQEDSAVYLCASSLSRGATNEKLFFGSGTQLSVL.

The chain couples TRBV7-6 to TRBJ2-7, with D possibly matching TRBD1 (6 bases). This CDR3 spans 14 amino acids. Trimming stripped 5 bases from V and 3 bases from J, with 14 bases between. The germline CDR1 and CDR2 sequences are SGHVS and FNYEAQ. CDR3 sequence reads: CASSPSRGFYEQYF. DNA of the CDR3: TGTGCCAGCAGCCCCAGCAGGGGTTTCTACGAGCAGTACTTC.

CDR3 nucleotide sequence: TGTGCCAGCAGGTTACCTCAGGGGAATGAGCAGTTCTTC. It is translated as CASRLPQGNEQFF. This chain uses TRBV6-6 with TRBJ2-1; D is possibly TRBD1 (6 bases). CDR1 is MNHNY, CDR2 SVGAGI, per germline (reference sequence). The CDR3 runs to 13 residues. Trimming removed 6 bases from V and 7 bases from J, with 13 bases in between.

The V gene is TRBV27, the J gene TRBJ2-1; TRBD1 matches 9 bases. V lost 5 bases and J lost 3; bases outside the gene matches: 8. This CDR3 is 16 amino acids long. Germline assignment: CDR1 MNHEY and CDR2 SMNVEV (reference sequence). In DNA, the CDR3 is TGTGCCAGCAGTGCATCCGGGACAGGGATCTACAATGAGCAGTTCTTC. Amino acid sequence: CASSASGTGIYNEQFF.

This chain connects TRBV11-2 to TRBJ2-1; D call uncertain. This CDR3 comprises 13 residues. CDR1 and CDR2 from the germline V gene are SGHAT and FQNNGV. The V gene lost 3 bases and the J gene lost 5 bases, with 8 bases spanning the gap. The CDR3 DNA is TGTGCCAGCAGCTTTACCACACACAATGAGCAGTTCTTC. Translated: CASSFTTHNEQFF.

The chain has TRBV5-1 and TRBJ2-5; TRBD1 might be the D (5 bases). The CDR3 length is 14 residues. The germline V gene encodes CDR1 SGHRS and CDR2 YFSETQ. V dropped 4 bases and J dropped 2 bases, with 12 bases sitting between them. As DNA, the CDR3 is TGCGCCAGCAGCGTAAGGGGCAGTCAAGAGACCCAGTACTTC. Translating gives CASSVRGSQETQYF.

This clone showed up just once. This rearrangement joins TRBV28 to TRBJ2-6; possible D gene TRBD1, 6 bases. CDR1 is MDHEN, CDR2 SYDVKM, per germline. Trimming removed 6 bases at V and 4 bases at J, with 16 bases between. The CDR3 extends over 16 amino acids. The CDR3 DNA is TGTGCCAGCAGAAATCAACAGGGAACCGGGGCCAACGTCCTGACTTTC. This sequence encodes CASRNQQGTGANVLTF. The whole variable domain, remainder taken from reference TRBV28 and TRBJ2-6, is DVKVTQSSRYLVKRTGEKVFLECVQDMDHENMFWYRQDPGLGLRLIYFSYDVKMKEKGDIPEGYSVSREKKERFSLILESASTNQTSMYLCASRNQQGTGANVLTFGAGSRLTVL.

The rearrangement uses TRBV4-2 and TRBJ1-1; a weak D match, TRBD1 (5 bases). The CDR3 is made up of 15 amino acids. V lost 1 base and J 3 bases, leaving 12 bases between the germline ends. From germline, CDR1 is LGHNA and CDR2 YNFKEQ. The chain's CDR3 is CASSQVGGGDTEAFF. The CDR3, as DNA: TGTGCCAGCAGCCAAGTTGGGGGGGGAGACACTGAAGCTTTCTTT.

The CDR3 coding sequence is TGCGCCAGCAGCTTGGAAGGGACAGGGAATGAAAAACTGTTTTTT. It specifies CASSLEGTGNEKLFF. This rearrangement joins TRBV5-1 to TRBJ1-4, with 9 bases aligning to TRBD1. The CDR3 runs to 15 residues. From germline, CDR1 is SGHRS and CDR2 YFSETQ. The ends lost 0 bases at V and 5 bases at J; junction bases unmatched: 2. Full variable domain (missing parts from reference TRBV5-1 and TRBJ1-4): KAGVTQTPRYLIKTRGQQVTLSCSPISGHRSVSWYQQTPGQGLQFLFEYFSETQRNKGNFPGRFSGRQFSNSRSEMNVSTLELGDSALYLCASSLEGTGNEKLFFGSGTQLSVL.

The chain couples TRBV7-8 to TRBJ2-1; D gene ambiguous. V lost 1 base and J 15 bases, leaving 13 bases between the germline ends. The germline gives CDR1 SGHVS, CDR2 FQNEAQ. The CDR3 has 12 residues. This CDR3 is CASSLDPAIWFF. In DNA, the CDR3 is TGTGCCAGCAGCTTAGACCCAGCTATTTGGTTCTTC.

The CDR3 DNA follows: TGTGCCACCAGCAGACGGACTAGCGGGGGTGCCTACGAGCAGTACTTC. Translated, it gives CATSRRTSGGAYEQYF. This chain uses TRBV15 with TRBJ2-7, with 13 bases aligning to TRBD2. The CDR3 loop spans 16 amino acids. With 2 bases clipped from V and 2 bases from J, the junction kept 3 bases outside the gene matches. Per germline, CDR1 LNHNV and CDR2 YYDKDF (reference sequence). The full variable domain, completed using reference TRBV15 and TRBJ2-7, is DAMVIQNPRYQVTQFGKPVTLSCSQTLNHNVMYWYQQKSSQAPKLLFHYYDKDFNNEADTPDNFQSRRPNTSFCFLDIRSPGLGDTAMYLCATSRRTSGGAYEQYFGPGTRLTVT.

This chain connects TRBV18 to TRBJ2-7; 8 bases align to TRBD1. The CDR3 length is 15 residues. Germline V CDR1 and CDR2: KGHSH, LQKENI. Germline trimming cut 0 bases from V and 6 bases from J; bases unmatched to any gene: 7. The CDR3 DNA reads TGTGCCAGCTCACCACCCAGTGGACAGGGAAGCGAGCAGTACTTC. Its translation: CASSPPSGQGSEQYF. Looking up the rest from reference TRBV18 and TRBJ2-7 gives the full variable domain: NAGVMQNPRHLVRRRGQEARLRCSPMKGHSHVYWYRQLPEEGLKFMVYLQKENIIDESGMPKERFSAEFPKEGPSILRIQQVVRGDSAAYFCASSPPSGQGSEQYFGPGTRLTVT.

The rearrangement uses TRBV6-5 and TRBJ1-1; D gene ambiguous. The CDR3 length is 12 residues. The V gene lost 5 bases and the J gene lost 4 bases, with 8 bases spanning the gap. Germline V gene lookup returns CDR1 MNHEY and CDR2 SVGAGI. In DNA form, the CDR3 reads TGTGCCAGCAGTCAGTATGGCACTGAAGCTTTCTTT. It translates to CASSQYGTEAFF.

The J gene is TRBJ2-7, the V gene TRBV14; D gene uncertain. The CDR3 sequence is 13 residues long. The V gene lost 1 base and the J gene lost 3 bases, with 7 bases spanning the gap. Germline CDR1 reads SGHDN; CDR2 reads FVKESK. The CDR3 DNA follows: TGTGCCAGCAGCCAAGCGATAAACTACGAGCAGTACTTC. Translation gives CASSQAINYEQYF. Filled out from reference TRBV14 and TRBJ2-7, the complete variable domain reads EAGVTQFPSHSVIEKGQTVTLRCDPISGHDNLYWYRRVMGKEIKFLLHFVKESKQDESGMPNNRFLAERTGGTYSTLKVQPAELEDSGVYFCASSQAINYEQYFGPGTRLTVT.

The rearrangement uses TRBV7-9 and TRBJ2-7; D remains unclear. The germline gives CDR1 SEHNR, CDR2 FQNEAQ (reference sequence). V lost 1 base and J 4 bases, leaving 8 bases between the germline ends. CDR3 length: 13 amino acids. The CDR3 DNA follows: TGTGCCAGCAGCTTAGTGGCAAATTACGAGCAGTACTTC. This translates into CASSLVANYEQYF.